This entry features one T cell receptor (beta chain) sequence. From germline, CDR1 is SGHRS and CDR2 YFSETQ. There are 16 residues in the CDR3. With V trimmed by 2 bases and J by 10 bases, 14 bases remained unmatched. Data came from immunoSEQ multiplex PCR; TCRdb stores just in-frame clones and leaves some out. The profile shows around 300,000 clones, roughly 90% of them singletons. Treatment denoted: around 19 received Ad26.COV2.S at low or high dose, single or two shots; 5 received placebo; per-sample allocation not given. Samples analyzed were those drawn on day 63 after the first vaccine or placebo injection. This record comes from a study of Ad26.COV2.S vaccination and SARS-CoV-2 variants.

The genes are TRBV5-1 and TRBJ2-2; 7 bases are a match to TRBD1. Sample: peripheral blood, taken in a trial of Ad26.COV2.S vaccine versus placebo. The source is a person aged 18-60 years who received the Ad26.COV2.S COVID-19 vaccine or a placebo. For the CDR3, the DNA is TGCGCCAGCAGCTTTTTGGGGACAGCCACACCGGAGGAGCTGTTTTTT. Protein product: CASSFLGTATPEELFF. Together with reference TRBV5-1 and TRBJ2-2, the CDR3 gives the full variable domain: KAGVTQTPRYLIKTRGQQVTLSCSPISGHRSVSWYQQTPGQGLQFLFEYFSETQRNKGNFPGRFSGRQFSNSRSEMNVSTLELGDSALYLCASSFLGTATPEELFFGEGSRLTVL.